This T cell receptor beta chain was found in a study of blood T cell repertoires in COVID-19. The repertoire was sequenced with immunoSEQ multiplex PCR; TCRdb's copy has only in-frame clones and lacks some. The table includes some 160,000 clones, about 85% detected once. The CDR3 is 13 residues long. CDR1 and CDR2 (germline): SGHNT, YYREEE (reference sequence). The trim removed 3 bases at V and 7 bases at J, leaving 1 base unmatched. The material sequenced was PBMCs or T cells enriched from blood (not recorded which). The chain uses TRBV5-4 and TRBJ2-5; 12 nucleotides line up with TRBD2. The sequence derives from a middle-aged woman who had recovered from COVID-19. DNA for the CDR3: TGTGCCAGCAGCTCACTAGCGGGGGGGACCCAGTACTTC. Amino acids: CASSSLAGGTQYF.